Listed below are T cell receptor beta chains from one sample, sequenced in a study of blood T cells in healthy people across ages. TCRdb independently ran MiXCR on the 5' RACE reads; one entry per CDR3 protein. The data hold roughly 650,000 distinct CDR3 sequences, with approximately 29% observed a single time. Specimen: blood. The receptors shown here come from a woman older than 75 in good health. The CDR3 runs from the conserved cysteine through the conserved F or W. D genes are given only for firm matches. Only part of the rows carry a size: once, few, many, or a class if the clone is expanded.

>TRBV19|TRBD2|TRBJ2-5|many
TGTGCCAGTAGTATATCGCCTAGCGGGGGGCCCCGGGAGACCCAGTACTTC
CASSISPSGGPRETQYF
>TRBV7-9|TRBD1|TRBJ2-7|-
TGTGCCAGCAGCTCCCTAGGACAGGGGCCCTCTCTCGAGCAGTACTTC
CASSSLGQGPSLEQYF
>TRBV18|TRBD1|TRBJ2-6|-
TGTGCCAGCTCACCATTCCGGGACAGGGAATCTGGGGCCAACGTCCTGACTTTC
CASSPFRDRESGANVLTF
>TRBV13|TRBD2|TRBJ2-1|-
TGTGCCAGCAGCCCCCTAGCGGGGTCCGTCAATGGGCAGTTCTTC
CASSPLAGSVNGQFF
>TRBV12-3/TRBV12-4|TRBD2|TRBJ2-5|few
TGTGCCAGCAGTTACCCTGGGACTAGCGTAAAAGAGACCCAGTACTTC
CASSYPGTSVKETQYF
>TRBV11-2|-|TRBJ2-6|many
TGTGCCAGCAGCTTAGGCAACTCTGGGGCCAACGTCCTGACTTTC
CASSLGNSGANVLTF
>TRBV12-3/TRBV12-4|TRBD2|TRBJ2-1|few
TGTGCCAGCACCCTTCGCTCTCGACTAGCGGGGGGGAAGCTATACAATGAGCAGTTCTTC
CASTLRSRLAGGKLYNEQFF
>TRBV7-8|-|TRBJ2-1|many
TGTGCCAGCAGCTTAAGAGCCTCCCCGGGGGAGCAGTTCTTC
CASSLRASPGEQFF
>TRBV15|TRBD1|TRBJ2-1|many
TGTGCCACCAGCCGTGACAGGGGCTGGAATGAGCAGTTCTTC
CATSRDRGWNEQFF
>TRBV2|-|TRBJ1-1|-
TGTGCCAGCAGGGTTGAAGCTTTCTTT
CASRVEAFF
>TRBV10-3|TRBD2|TRBJ2-1|many
TGTGCCATCAGTCCGGGACTAGCGGCAAGCTCCTACAATGAGCAGTTCTTC
CAISPGLAASSYNEQFF
>TRBV7-9|-|TRBJ2-3|many
TGTGCCAGCAGCGGCAGTGGGCGCACAGATACGCAGTATTTT
CASSGSGRTDTQYF
>TRBV5-1|-|TRBJ1-4|few
TGCGCCAGCAGATTTGACGGAGGCGCAACTAATGAAAAACTGTTTTTT
CASRFDGGATNEKLFF
>TRBV7-9|TRBD2|TRBJ2-7|-
TGTGCCAGCAGCCAAAAGACTAGCGGGGGCTCCTACGAGCAGTACTTC
CASSQKTSGGSYEQYF
>TRBV6-6|-|TRBJ2-5|many
TGTGCCAGCAGTGTTCCGGGCCAGAAGGGTGAGACCCAGTACTTC
CASSVPGQKGETQYF
>TRBV7-2|TRBD1|TRBJ1-5|many
TGTGCCAGCAGTCAGACCGGGACAGGGGGCGGTCAGCCCCAGCATTTT
CASSQTGTGGGQPQHF
>TRBV29-1|-|TRBJ1-3|few
TGCAGCGTTGAAGGGATCACTGGAAACACCATATATTTT
CSVEGITGNTIYF
>TRBV5-1|-|TRBJ1-1|-
TGCGCCAGCAGCTTGGACCCGGCGGCAAGGAACACTGAAGCTTTCTTT
CASSLDPAARNTEAFF
>TRBV29-1|TRBD1|TRBJ2-5|many
TGCAGCGTGGGACAGCAAGAGACCCAGTACTTC
CSVGQQETQYF
>TRBV6-1|-|TRBJ2-5|-
TGTGCCAGCATGAGCAATCAAGAGACCCAGTACTTC
CASMSNQETQYF
>TRBV6-2/TRBV6-3|TRBD1|TRBJ1-2|many
TGTGCCAGCAGCAAAACGGACAGGGGGCGAGGTGGCTACACCTTC
CASSKTDRGRGGYTF
>TRBV5-4|TRBD1|TRBJ1-1|few
TGTGCCAGCAGCTTACCACAGGGGAATAGTGAAGCTTTCTTT
CASSLPQGNSEAFF
>TRBV3-1|TRBD1|TRBJ2-2|few
TGTGCCAGCAGCCACTCGGACAGGGACACCGGGGAGCTGTTTTTT
CASSHSDRDTGELFF
>TRBV7-2|-|TRBJ1-1|many
TGTGCCAGCAGCGGACGGGGGGCGAGCGACACTGAAGCTTTCTTT
CASSGRGASDTEAFF
>TRBV20-1|-|TRBJ2-7|many
TGCAGTGCCCCCACGGGATCCTACGAGCAGTACTTC
CSAPTGSYEQYF
>TRBV7-2|TRBD1|TRBJ1-5|-
TGTGCCAGCAGCTTACACGGGGGGACAGCTAGACAGCCCCAGCATTTT
CASSLHGGTARQPQHF
>TRBV7-8|-|TRBJ2-1|-
TGTGCCAGCAGCTTACGAGGGGACATGGGGTCGAATGAGCAGTTCTTC
CASSLRGDMGSNEQFF
>TRBV20-1|-|TRBJ2-7|many
TGCAGTGCTAGAGCCGGGATGAGCCAGTACTTC
CSARAGMSQYF
>TRBV5-1|-|TRBJ2-5|many
TGCGCCAGCAGCTTGCGGGGGTTAGAGACCCAGTACTTC
CASSLRGLETQYF
>TRBV12-3/TRBV12-4|-|TRBJ1-3|few
TGTGCCAGCAGCCTGGGGGGGACTGGAAACACCATATATTTT
CASSLGGTGNTIYF
>TRBV4-1|-|TRBJ2-3|-
TGCGCCAGCAGCCAGACAGCTTCTGGAGGGATTGAGACAGATACGCAGTATTTT
CASSQTASGGIETDTQYF
>TRBV20-1|TRBD2|TRBJ2-5|many
TGCAGTGCTAGAGATTCGGGGGGGGGGCCAATGACCCAGTACTTC
CSARDSGGGPMTQYF
>TRBV7-2|TRBD1|TRBJ2-5|many
TGTGCCAGCAGGCGGACAGGGTCTGAGACCCAGTACTTC
CASRRTGSETQYF